These T cell receptor beta chains were read from a single sample in a study of a mutant IDH1 vaccine in newly diagnosed glioma. These receptors are not linked to any known antigen. Some clones are missing from TCRdb's copy, which holds only in-frame ones; the method was immunoSEQ multiplex PCR. Here the sample spans tens of thousands of clones, about 61% being singletons. Sequencing was performed on peripheral blood mononuclear cells (PBMCs), taken from a glioma patient whose treatment included an IDH1 peptide vaccine. The receptors originated from a man aged 35-49 years with glioma. Some clones in this sample may be carry-over from other donors' samples. CDR3s include the opening cysteine and the closing phenylalanine or tryptophan. The D gene is left open where the match is weak. Clone size is stated in some rows and not others, as once, few, many or a class when expanded.

size: .; V: TRBV30; D: .; J: TRBJ1-2; DNA: TGTGCCTGGAGTGGGGACAACTATGGCTACACCTTC; CDR3: CAWSGDNYGYTF
size: once; V: TRBV5-1; D: .; J: TRBJ1-2; DNA: TGCGCCAGCAGCCCACGGGACGGCTATGGCTACACCTTC; CDR3: CASSPRDGYGYTF
size: .; V: TRBV19; D: .; J: TRBJ1-3; DNA: TGTGCCAGTGCCGACAGGATCTCTGGAAACACCATATATTTT; CDR3: CASADRISGNTIYF
size: .; V: TRBV6-5; D: .; J: TRBJ2-3; DNA: TGTGCCAGCAGTTACGGCGGAGTCACAGATACGCAGTATTTT; CDR3: CASSYGGVTDTQYF
size: .; V: TRBV5-1; D: .; J: TRBJ2-2; DNA: TGCGCCAGCAGCTTGGCCCCGGGGCGCGCCGGGGAGCTGTTTTTT; CDR3: CASSLAPGRAGELFF
size: .; V: TRBV4-1; D: TRBD1; J: TRBJ2-1; DNA: TGCGCCAGCAGCCAAATACGACAGGGGCCGAATGAGCAGTTCTTC; CDR3: CASSQIRQGPNEQFF
size: few; V: TRBV25-1; D: .; J: TRBJ2-1; DNA: TGTGCCAGCAGTGGGCTGGGCTCCTACAATGAGCAGTTCTTC; CDR3: CASSGLGSYNEQFF
size: few; V: TRBV5-1; D: .; J: TRBJ1-1; DNA: TGCGCCAGCAGTTTGGGCACTGAAGCTTTCTTT; CDR3: CASSLGTEAFF
size: .; V: TRBV5-4; D: .; J: TRBJ1-3; DNA: TGTGCCAGCAGCTTGAGTGGCAGGGACCTTGGAAACACCATATATTTT; CDR3: CASSLSGRDLGNTIYF
size: .; V: TRBV4-1; D: .; J: TRBJ1-6; DNA: TGCGCCAGCAGCCAAGAATCTAATTCACCCCTCCACTTT; CDR3: CASSQESNSPLHF
size: .; V: TRBV6-5; D: .; J: TRBJ1-2; DNA: TGTGCCAGCAGTATGCCGACAGGAGGCTACACCTTC; CDR3: CASSMPTGGYTF
size: .; V: TRBV11-2; D: .; J: TRBJ2-7; DNA: TGTGCCAGCAGCAGAGCGGCTTCCTACGAGCAGTACTTC; CDR3: CASSRAASYEQYF
size: few; V: TRBV18; D: TRBD1; J: TRBJ2-5; DNA: TGTGCCAGCTCACCACCCACAGGGGGCTCGGAGACCCAGTACTTC; CDR3: CASSPPTGGSETQYF
size: .; V: TRBV13; D: TRBD1; J: TRBJ1-3; DNA: TGTGCCAGCAGCTCGGCCGGGACAGGGACCTTGGACACCATATATTTT; CDR3: CASSSAGTGTLDTIYF
size: .; V: TRBV10-1; D: TRBD1; J: TRBJ1-1; DNA: TGCGCCAGCAGTGAGTCCGGGACAGGGGGCACTGAAGCTTTCTTT; CDR3: CASSESGTGGTEAFF
size: .; V: TRBV14; D: .; J: TRBJ1-6; DNA: TGTGCCAGCAGCCAAATAGGGGGATCACCCCTCCACTTT; CDR3: CASSQIGGSPLHF
size: once; V: TRBV6-1; D: .; J: TRBJ1-5; DNA: TGTGCCAGCAGTGTCGGGGGCCTGTGGAATCAGCCCCAGCATTTT; CDR3: CASSVGGLWNQPQHF
size: .; V: TRBV5-1; D: TRBD2; J: TRBJ2-2; DNA: TGCGCCAGCAGCTTTAATAGCGGGAGAAACACCGGGGAGCTGTTTTTT; CDR3: CASSFNSGRNTGELFF
size: .; V: TRBV6-5; D: .; J: TRBJ1-6; DNA: TGTGCCAGCAGTTACGTTGCGGGCAGGGGTTATTCACCCCTCCACTTT; CDR3: CASSYVAGRGYSPLHF
size: .; V: TRBV5-1; D: .; J: TRBJ1-2; DNA: TGCGCCAGCAGCTTCAATCATAGAGGCAGGGGAAGAGGCTACACCTTC; CDR3: CASSFNHRGRGRGYTF
size: .; V: TRBV6-5; D: .; J: TRBJ2-6; DNA: TGTGCCAGCAGTTACTCGAGAGCTTCTGGGGCCAACGTCCTGACTTTC; CDR3: CASSYSRASGANVLTF
size: .; V: TRBV6-7; D: .; J: TRBJ2-3; DNA: TGTGCCAGCAGTTACTCGGGGGCGGATACGCAGTATTTT; CDR3: CASSYSGADTQYF
size: many; V: TRBV28; D: TRBD1; J: TRBJ2-5; DNA: TGTGCCAGCAGTACCGGGACAGTGAAAGAGACCCAGTACTTC; CDR3: CASSTGTVKETQYF
size: .; V: TRBV29-1; D: TRBD1; J: TRBJ2-3; DNA: TGCAGCGTTATCATCGACAGGGGCACAGATACGCAGTATTTT; CDR3: CSVIIDRGTDTQYF
size: .; V: TRBV19; D: .; J: TRBJ2-7; DNA: TGTGCCAGTGGCTCCGCACAGGGTCGGTCCTACGAGCAGTACTTC; CDR3: CASGSAQGRSYEQYF
size: once; V: TRBV2; D: .; J: TRBJ1-5; DNA: TGTGCCAGCAGTGAGGGGCAGGGCCGCAATCAGCCCCAGCATTTT; CDR3: CASSEGQGRNQPQHF
size: .; V: TRBV5-4; D: TRBD2; J: TRBJ2-7; DNA: TGTGCCAGCAGCACTCCGGGACTAGCGGGGGAAGAGCAGTACTTC; CDR3: CASSTPGLAGEEQYF
size: .; V: TRBV4-2; D: TRBD2; J: TRBJ2-7; DNA: TGTGCCAGCAGTGGGGGGGACCTATACGAGCAGTACTTC; CDR3: CASSGGDLYEQYF
size: .; V: TRBV6-6; D: TRBD1; J: TRBJ2-7; DNA: TGTGCCACTCACGGAACAGGGGTTGCCTACGAGCAGTACTTC; CDR3: CATHGTGVAYEQYF
size: .; V: TRBV20-1; D: .; J: TRBJ2-1; DNA: TGCAGTGCTGATGGACTAAATGAGCAGTTCTTC; CDR3: CSADGLNEQFF
size: few; V: TRBV7-9; D: TRBD2; J: TRBJ2-1; DNA: TGTGCCAGCAGCTCTGCACGGGGGGGCAATGAGCAGTTCTTC; CDR3: CASSSARGGNEQFF